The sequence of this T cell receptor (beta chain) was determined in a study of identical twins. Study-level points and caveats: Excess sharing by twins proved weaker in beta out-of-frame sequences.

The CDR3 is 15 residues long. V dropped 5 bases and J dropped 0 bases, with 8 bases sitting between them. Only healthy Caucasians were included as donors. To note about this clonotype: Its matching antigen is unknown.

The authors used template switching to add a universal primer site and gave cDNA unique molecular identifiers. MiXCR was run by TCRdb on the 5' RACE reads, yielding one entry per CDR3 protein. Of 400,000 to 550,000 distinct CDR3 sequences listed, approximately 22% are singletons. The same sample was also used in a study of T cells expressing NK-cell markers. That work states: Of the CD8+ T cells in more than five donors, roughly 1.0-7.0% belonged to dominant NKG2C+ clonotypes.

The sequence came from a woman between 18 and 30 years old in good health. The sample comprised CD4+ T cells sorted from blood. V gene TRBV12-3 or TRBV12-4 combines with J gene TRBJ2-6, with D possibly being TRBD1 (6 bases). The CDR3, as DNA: TGTGCCAGCAGTCCGGGACACTCTGGGGCCAACGTCCTGACTTTC. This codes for CASSPGHSGANVLTF.